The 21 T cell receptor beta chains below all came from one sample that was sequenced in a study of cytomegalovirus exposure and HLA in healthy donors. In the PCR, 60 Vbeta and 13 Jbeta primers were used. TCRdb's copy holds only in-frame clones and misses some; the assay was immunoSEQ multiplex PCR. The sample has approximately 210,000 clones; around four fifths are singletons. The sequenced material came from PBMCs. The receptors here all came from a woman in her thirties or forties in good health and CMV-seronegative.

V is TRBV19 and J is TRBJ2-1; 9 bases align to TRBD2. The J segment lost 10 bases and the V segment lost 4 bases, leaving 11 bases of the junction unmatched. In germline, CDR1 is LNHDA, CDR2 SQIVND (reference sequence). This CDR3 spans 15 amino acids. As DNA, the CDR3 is TGTGCCAGTAGTAAGCGGGGGGCAACAATCGGGGAGCAGTTCTTC. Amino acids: CASSKRGATIGEQFF.

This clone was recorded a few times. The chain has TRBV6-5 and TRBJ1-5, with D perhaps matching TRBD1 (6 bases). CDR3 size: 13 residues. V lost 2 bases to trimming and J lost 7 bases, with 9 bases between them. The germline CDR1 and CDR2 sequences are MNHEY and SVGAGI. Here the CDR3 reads CASSYGTNQPQHF. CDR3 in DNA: TGTGCCAGCAGTTACGGGACAAACCAGCCCCAGCATTTT.

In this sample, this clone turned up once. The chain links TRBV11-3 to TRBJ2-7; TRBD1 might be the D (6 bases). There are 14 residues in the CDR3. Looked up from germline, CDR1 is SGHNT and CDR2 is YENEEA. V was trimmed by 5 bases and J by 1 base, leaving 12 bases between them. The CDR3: CASSPMTGSYEQYF. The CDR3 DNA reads TGTGCCAGCAGCCCGATGACAGGATCCTACGAGCAGTACTTC.

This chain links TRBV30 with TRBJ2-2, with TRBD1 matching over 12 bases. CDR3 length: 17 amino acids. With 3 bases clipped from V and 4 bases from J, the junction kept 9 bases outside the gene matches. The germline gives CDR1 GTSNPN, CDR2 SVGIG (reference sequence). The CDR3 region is CAWSPGQGAIGTGELFF. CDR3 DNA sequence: TGTGCCTGGAGCCCGGGACAGGGGGCAATCGGCACCGGGGAGCTGTTTTTT.

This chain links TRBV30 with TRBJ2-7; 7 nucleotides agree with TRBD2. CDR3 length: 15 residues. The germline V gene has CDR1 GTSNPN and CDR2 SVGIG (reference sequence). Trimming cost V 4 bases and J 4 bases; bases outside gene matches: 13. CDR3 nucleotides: TGTGCCTGGACCGACCGGGCTAGCGGCAAATACGAGCAGTACGTC. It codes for CAWTDRASGKYEQYV.

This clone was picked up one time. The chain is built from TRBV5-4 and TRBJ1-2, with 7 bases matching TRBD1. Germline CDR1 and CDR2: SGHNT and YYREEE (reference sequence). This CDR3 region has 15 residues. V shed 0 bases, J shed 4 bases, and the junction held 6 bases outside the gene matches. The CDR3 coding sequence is TGTGCCAGCAGCTTGGCCCTCGGGGACAGCTATGGCTACACCTTC. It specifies CASSLALGDSYGYTF. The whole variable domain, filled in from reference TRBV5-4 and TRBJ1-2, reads ETGVTQSPTHLIKTRGQQVTLRCSSQSGHNTVSWYQQALGQGPQFIFQYYREEENGRGNFPPRFSGLQFPNYSSELNVNALELDDSALYLCASSLALGDSYGYTFGSGTRLTVV.

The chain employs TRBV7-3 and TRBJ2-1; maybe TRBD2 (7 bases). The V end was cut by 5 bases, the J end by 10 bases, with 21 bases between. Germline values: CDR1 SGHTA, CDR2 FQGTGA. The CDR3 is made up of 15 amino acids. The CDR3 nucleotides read TGTGCCAGCAGCCCCTTGAGGGGCGGGGGCAGCGAGCAGTTCTTC. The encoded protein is CASSPLRGGGSEQFF.

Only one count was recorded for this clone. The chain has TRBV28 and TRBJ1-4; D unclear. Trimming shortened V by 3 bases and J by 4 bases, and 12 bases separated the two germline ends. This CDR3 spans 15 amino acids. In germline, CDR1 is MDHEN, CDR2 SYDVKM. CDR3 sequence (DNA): TGTGCCAGCAGTTTGTCGGGTCGGATTAATGAAAAACTGTTTTTT. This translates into CASSLSGRINEKLFF.

In DNA, the CDR3 is TGTGCCAGCAGCTTAGAGCCGGGAGGTGGTAATGAGCAGTTCTTC. Residues: CASSLEPGGGNEQFF. J is TRBJ2-1 and V is TRBV7-7; 7 bases align to TRBD2. Germline CDR1 and CDR2: SSHAT and FNYEAQ (reference sequence). The CDR3 is 15 amino acids. V lost 1 base to trimming and J lost 7 bases; unmatched junction nucleotides: 7.

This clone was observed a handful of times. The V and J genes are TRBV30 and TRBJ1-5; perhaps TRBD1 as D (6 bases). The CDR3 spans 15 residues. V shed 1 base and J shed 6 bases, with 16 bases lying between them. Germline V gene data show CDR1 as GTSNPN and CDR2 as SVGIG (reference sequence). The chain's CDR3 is CAWSASLQGSQPQHF. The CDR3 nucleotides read TGTGCCTGGAGTGCGAGTTTACAGGGCAGTCAGCCCCAGCATTTT.

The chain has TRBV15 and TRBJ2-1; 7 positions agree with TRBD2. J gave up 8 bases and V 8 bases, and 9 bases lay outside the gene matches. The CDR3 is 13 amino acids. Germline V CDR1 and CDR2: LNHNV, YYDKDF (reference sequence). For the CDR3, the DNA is TGTGCCACCCAGGCGGGAGTGGTCTATGAGCAGTTCTTC. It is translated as CATQAGVVYEQFF.

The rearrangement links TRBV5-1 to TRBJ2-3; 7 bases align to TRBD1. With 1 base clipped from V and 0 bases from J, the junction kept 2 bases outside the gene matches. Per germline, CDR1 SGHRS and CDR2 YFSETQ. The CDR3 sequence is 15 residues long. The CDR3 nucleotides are TGCGCCAGCAGCTTGACAGGGGACAGCACAGATACGCAGTATTTT. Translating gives CASSLTGDSTDTQYF.

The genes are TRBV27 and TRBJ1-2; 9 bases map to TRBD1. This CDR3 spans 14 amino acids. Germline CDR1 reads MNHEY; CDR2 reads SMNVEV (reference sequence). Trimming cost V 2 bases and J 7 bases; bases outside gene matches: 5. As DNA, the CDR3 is TGTGCCAGCAGTTTAAGAGGACAGGGGTTTGGCTACACCTTC. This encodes CASSLRGQGFGYTF.

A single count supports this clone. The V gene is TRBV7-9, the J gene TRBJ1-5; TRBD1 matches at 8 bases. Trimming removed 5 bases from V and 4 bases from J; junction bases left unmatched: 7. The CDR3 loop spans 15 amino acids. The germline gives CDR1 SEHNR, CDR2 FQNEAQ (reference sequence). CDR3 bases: TGTGCCAGCAGCGGATGGACAGGGAGGAATCAGCCCCAGCATTTT. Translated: CASSGWTGRNQPQHF. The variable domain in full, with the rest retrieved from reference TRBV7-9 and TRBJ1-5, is DTGVSQNPRHKITKRGQNVTFRCDPISEHNRLYWYRQTLGQGPEFLTYFQNEAQLEKSRLLSDRFSAERPKGSFSTLEIQRTEQGDSAMYLCASSGWTGRNQPQHFGDGTRLSIL.

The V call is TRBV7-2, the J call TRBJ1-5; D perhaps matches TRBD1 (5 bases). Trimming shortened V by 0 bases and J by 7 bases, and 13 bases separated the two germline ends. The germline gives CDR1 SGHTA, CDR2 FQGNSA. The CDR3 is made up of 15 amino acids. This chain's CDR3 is CASSLAGGVGQPQHF. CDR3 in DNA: TGTGCCAGCAGCTTAGCTGGAGGGGTGGGACAGCCCCAGCATTTT.

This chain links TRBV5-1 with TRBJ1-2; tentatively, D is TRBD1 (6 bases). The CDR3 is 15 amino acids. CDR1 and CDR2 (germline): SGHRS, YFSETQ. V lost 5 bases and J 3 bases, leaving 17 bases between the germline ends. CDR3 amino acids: CASRQDGGHYYGYTF. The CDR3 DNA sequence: TGCGCCAGCAGACAAGATGGGGGACATTACTATGGCTACACCTTC.

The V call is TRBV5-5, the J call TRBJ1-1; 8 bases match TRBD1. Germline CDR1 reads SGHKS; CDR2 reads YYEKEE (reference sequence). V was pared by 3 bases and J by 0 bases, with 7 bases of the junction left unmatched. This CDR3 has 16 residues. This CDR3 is CASSSRADRVNTEAFF. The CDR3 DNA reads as TGTGCCAGCAGCTCCCGAGCGGACAGGGTGAACACTGAAGCTTTCTTT.

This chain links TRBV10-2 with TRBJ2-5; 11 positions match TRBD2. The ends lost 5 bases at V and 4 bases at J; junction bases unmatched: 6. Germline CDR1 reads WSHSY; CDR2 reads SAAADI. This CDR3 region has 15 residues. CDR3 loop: CASSLAGGPGETQYF. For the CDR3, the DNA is TGCGCCAGCAGTTTAGCGGGAGGGCCGGGAGAGACCCAGTACTTC.

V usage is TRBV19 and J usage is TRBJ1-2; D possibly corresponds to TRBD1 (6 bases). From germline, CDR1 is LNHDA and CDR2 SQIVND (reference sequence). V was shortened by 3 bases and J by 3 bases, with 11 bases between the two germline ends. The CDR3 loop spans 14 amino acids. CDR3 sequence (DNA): TGTGCCAGTAGTATTCCAGGACAGCACTATGGCTACACCTTC. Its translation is CASSIPGQHYGYTF.

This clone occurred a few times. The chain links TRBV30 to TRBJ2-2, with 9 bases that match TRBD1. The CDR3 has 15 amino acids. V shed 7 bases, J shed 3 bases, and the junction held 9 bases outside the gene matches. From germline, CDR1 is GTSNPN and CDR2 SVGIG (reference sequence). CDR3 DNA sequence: TGTGCCTTCACAGAACAGGGGGCCGACACCGGGGAGCTGTTTTTT. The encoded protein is CAFTEQGADTGELFF. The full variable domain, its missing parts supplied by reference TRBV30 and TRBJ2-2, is SQTIHQWPATLVQPVGSPLSLECTVEGTSNPNLYWYRQAAGRGLQLLFYSVGIGQISSEVPQNLSASRPQDRQFILSSKKLLLSDSGFYLCAFTEQGADTGELFFGEGSRLTVL.

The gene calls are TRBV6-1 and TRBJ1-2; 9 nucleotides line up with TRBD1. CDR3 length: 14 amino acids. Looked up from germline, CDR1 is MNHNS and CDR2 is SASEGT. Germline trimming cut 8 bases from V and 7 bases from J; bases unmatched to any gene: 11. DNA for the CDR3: TGTGCCAGCCGGTTGGGACAGGGATCGGGTGGCTACACCTTC. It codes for CASRLGQGSGGYTF.